Presented here are 18 T cell receptor beta chains from one specimen sequenced in a study of CD8+CD57+ T cells in acquired aplastic anemia. The study profiled TCR beta VDJ and CDR3 using genomic DNA as template. A single record per CDR3 protein comes from TCRdb applying MiXCR to the reads. Seen here are some 42,000 distinct CDR3 sequences, 65% to 70% observed once, and the top ten hold less than 25%. Sequencing was carried out using sorted CD4+, CD8+, or CD8+CD57+ T cells (not recorded which) from PBMCs. Receptors originate from a human donor in good health, serving as a control.

The gene calls are TRBV24-1 and TRBJ2-3, with D possibly being TRBD1 or TRBD2 (6 bases each). Germline V gives CDR1 KGHDR, CDR2 SFDVKD. The V and J ends lost 5 bases and 2 bases respectively, with 19 bases between them. The CDR3 length is 17 residues. The CDR3 loop reads CATSGEVSGQITDTQYF. CDR3 nucleotide sequence: TGTGCCACCAGTGGGGAGGTTTCCGGACAGATCACAGATACGCAGTATTTT.

This chain joins TRBV14 and TRBJ2-7, with D unclear. The CDR3 is 12 amino acids. Trimming took off 3 bases at V and 3 bases at J, with 6 bases between the two ends. From germline, CDR1 is SGHDN and CDR2 FVKESK. The chain's CDR3 is CASSQGFYEQYF. The CDR3 DNA reads TGTGCCAGCAGCCAGGGGTTCTACGAGCAGTACTTC.

The V and J genes are TRBV10-3 and TRBJ1-6; tentatively, D is TRBD1 (5 bases). This CDR3 region has 14 residues. V dropped 3 bases and J dropped 13 bases, with 16 bases sitting between them. The germline V gene encodes CDR1 ENHRY and CDR2 SYGVKD. CDR3 region: CAISERETANPLHF. Here the CDR3 DNA reads TGTGCCATCAGTGAAAGGGAGACAGCCAACCCCCTCCACTTT.

The table lists this clonotype with a few counts. This chain connects TRBV20-1 to TRBJ1-6, with TRBD1 identical over 9 bases. Germline V CDR1 and CDR2: DFQATT, SNEGSKA (reference sequence). Trimming at V came to 5 bases and at J to 10 bases, leaving 6 bases not matched to a gene. The CDR3 runs to 13 residues. In DNA, the CDR3 is TGCAGTGCTTGGGACAGGGTAGGGTCACCCCTCCACTTT. Amino acid sequence: CSAWDRVGSPLHF.

V gene TRBV7-9 combines with J gene TRBJ2-7; no definite D call. The V end lost 2 bases, the J end lost 1 base, and 6 bases lay between the germline ends. CDR1 is SEHNR, CDR2 FQNEAQ, per germline (reference sequence). The CDR3 covers 13 residues. The CDR3 sequence: CASSLRVSYEQYF. Written as DNA, the CDR3 is TGTGCCAGCAGCTTAAGGGTGTCCTACGAGCAGTACTTC. The full variable domain, its missing parts supplied by reference TRBV7-9 and TRBJ2-7, is DTGVSQNPRHKITKRGQNVTFRCDPISEHNRLYWYRQTLGQGPEFLTYFQNEAQLEKSRLLSDRFSAERPKGSFSTLEIQRTEQGDSAMYLCASSLRVSYEQYFGPGTRLTVT.

Worth noting for this clonotype: Given the absence of the conserved phenylalanine or tryptophan at the CDR3 end, a read error is likely. V usage is TRBV10-2 and J usage is TRBJ2-7; D is unresolved. The CDR3 runs 14 residues. In germline, CDR1 is WSHSY, CDR2 SAAADI. The ends were cut back, 5 bases at V and 2 bases at J, with 13 bases in the middle. The CDR3 coding sequence is TGCGCCAGCAGTTACGAGTCAACAGCCTACGAGCAGTACCTC. This codes for CASSYESTAYEQYL.

This clonotype was detected ten times or more. V is TRBV12-3 or TRBV12-4 and J is TRBJ1-2, with TRBD1 matching 8 bases. The trim removed 6 bases at V and 8 bases at J, leaving 5 bases unmatched. This CDR3 has 12 amino acids. CDR3 amino acids: CASSLQGGGYTF. CDR3 bases: TGTGCCAGCAGCCTACAGGGGGGCGGCTACACCTTC.

This clonotype has a count of ten or more. This chain uses TRBV6-5 with TRBJ2-5; 8 nucleotides align to TRBD2. With 5 bases clipped from V and 5 bases from J, the junction kept 4 bases outside the gene matches. The CDR3 is 13 residues long. Germline V gives CDR1 MNHEY, CDR2 SVGAGI. CDR3 loop: CASSHIAGETQYF. In DNA, the CDR3 is TGTGCCAGCAGTCATATAGCGGGGGAGACCCAGTACTTC.

Many counts were recorded for this clonotype. The CDR3 coding sequence is TGTGCCAGCAGCTTAGGACCGACACTAGCCAAAAACATTCAGTACTTC. As protein: CASSLGPTLAKNIQYF. The chain combines TRBV11-2 with TRBJ2-4; D unresolved. CDR3 length: 16 residues. CDR1 and CDR2 from the germline V gene are SGHAT and FQNNGV. V was pared by 1 base and J by 0 bases, with 10 bases between.

This chain connects TRBV5-1 to TRBJ1-1; 8 positions match TRBD1. Losses at the gene ends were 3 bases for V and 4 bases for J; bases not matched to a gene: 8. In germline, CDR1 is SGHRS, CDR2 YFSETQ. The CDR3 totals 15 residues. This CDR3 is CASSSGQGYGTEAFF. The CDR3 DNA sequence: TGCGCCAGCAGCTCCGGACAGGGTTATGGCACTGAAGCTTTCTTT.

The V gene is TRBV10-2, the J gene TRBJ2-7; TRBD1 agrees at 9 bases. Losses at the gene ends were 7 bases for V and 5 bases for J; bases not matched to a gene: 9. There are 14 residues in the CDR3. Germline CDR1 reads WSHSY; CDR2 reads SAAADI. The CDR3 bases are TGCGCCAGCAACGCCGGGACAGGGCTGCACGAGCAGTACTTC. Its protein is CASNAGTGLHEQYF.

This clonotype was seen once. The V and J genes are TRBV7-9 and TRBJ1-3; D gene ambiguous. This CDR3 comprises 12 residues. CDR1 and CDR2 from the germline V gene are SEHNR and FQNEAQ (reference sequence). Trimming left V 8 bases short and J 8 bases short, with 13 bases between. In DNA form, the CDR3 reads TGTGCCAGCCGCTCGTCGTCAGACACCATATATTTT. Translating it yields CASRSSSDTIYF. The complete variable domain, with remaining parts taken from reference TRBV7-9 and TRBJ1-3, reads DTGVSQNPRHKITKRGQNVTFRCDPISEHNRLYWYRQTLGQGPEFLTYFQNEAQLEKSRLLSDRFSAERPKGSFSTLEIQRTEQGDSAMYLCASRSSSDTIYFGEGSWLTVV.

In this sample, this clonotype turned up once. The CDR3 DNA reads as TGTGCCAGCAGCTTAATGGGCAGCTACTATGGCTACACCTTC. It specifies CASSLMGSYYGYTF. This rearrangement joins TRBV7-2 to TRBJ1-2, with no clear D. V shed 2 bases and J shed 3 bases, with 10 bases lying between them. Germline lookup yields CDR1 SGHTA and CDR2 FQGNSA. The CDR3 extends over 14 amino acids.

This chain uses TRBV7-9 with TRBJ2-5, with D perhaps TRBD2 (5 bases). The CDR3 extends over 13 amino acids. Germline CDR1 is SEHNR and CDR2 is FQNEAQ (reference sequence). The V gene lost 5 bases and the J gene lost 5 bases, with 12 bases spanning the gap. This CDR3 is CASSHQRLETQYF. The CDR3 region has the DNA TGTGCCAGCAGCCATCAGCGGTTGGAGACCCAGTACTTC.

This clonotype is medium-sized in the sample. This sequence joins TRBV19 and TRBJ2-1; TRBD1 or TRBD2 may be the D gene (5 bases each). CDR3 length: 15 residues. Germline V CDR1 and CDR2: LNHDA, SQIVND (reference sequence). Deletions cut 2 bases from V and 5 bases from J, with 13 bases between. Here the CDR3 reads CASSISLWGNNEQFF. CDR3 nucleotides: TGTGCCAGTAGTATATCCTTATGGGGGAACAATGAGCAGTTCTTC.

The chain links TRBV15 to TRBJ1-2, with 8 bases fitting TRBD1. CDR3 length: 14 amino acids. V trimming: 1 base; J trimming: 9 bases; junction bases outside the gene matches: 7. CDR1 and CDR2 from the germline V gene are LNHNV and YYDKDF (reference sequence). The CDR3 nucleotides read TGTGCCACCAGCAGAGTTGGACAGGGAGGAAGCTACACCTTC. Amino acids: CATSRVGQGGSYTF.

This clonotype was picked up many times. The chain uses TRBV5-8 and TRBJ1-5, with TRBD1 identical over 9 bases. V lost 6 bases and J lost 0; bases outside the gene matches: 7. This CDR3 comprises 16 residues. Germline V gene sequence: CDR1 SGHTS, CDR2 YDEGEE. For the CDR3, the DNA is TGTGCCAGCATCGGGACAGGGAAATTTAGCAATCAGCCCCAGCATTTT. This encodes CASIGTGKFSNQPQHF.

The chain links TRBV19 to TRBJ2-2, with TRBD2 matching over 7 bases. Germline values: CDR1 LNHDA, CDR2 SQIVND (reference sequence). V gave up 10 bases and J gave up 7 bases; unmatched junction bases: 6. The CDR3 runs 12 residues. The CDR3: CAIGGTVGELFF. The CDR3 DNA reads as TGTGCCATCGGGGGGACCGTCGGGGAGCTGTTTTTT.